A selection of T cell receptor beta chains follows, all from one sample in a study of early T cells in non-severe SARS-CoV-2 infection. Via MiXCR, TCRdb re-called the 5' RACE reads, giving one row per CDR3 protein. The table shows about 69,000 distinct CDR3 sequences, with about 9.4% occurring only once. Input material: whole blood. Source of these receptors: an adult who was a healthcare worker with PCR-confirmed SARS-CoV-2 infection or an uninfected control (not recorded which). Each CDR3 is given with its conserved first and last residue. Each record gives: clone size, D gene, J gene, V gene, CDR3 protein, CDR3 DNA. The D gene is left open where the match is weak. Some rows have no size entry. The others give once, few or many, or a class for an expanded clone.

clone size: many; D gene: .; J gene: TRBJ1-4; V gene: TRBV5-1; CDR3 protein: CASSPTQATNEKLFF; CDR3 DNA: TGCGCCAGCAGCCCCACACAAGCAACTAATGAAAAACTGTTTTTT
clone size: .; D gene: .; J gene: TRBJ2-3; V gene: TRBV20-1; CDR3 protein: CSATLVFTDTQYF; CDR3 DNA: TGCAGTGCTACCTTAGTCTTCACAGATACGCAGTATTTT
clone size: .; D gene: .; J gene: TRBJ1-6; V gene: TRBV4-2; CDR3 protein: CASSQGISSPLHF; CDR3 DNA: TGTGCCAGCAGCCAAGGTATATCCTCACCCCTCCACTTT
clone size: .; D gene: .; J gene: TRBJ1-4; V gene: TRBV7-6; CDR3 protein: CASSLKGDETNEKLFF; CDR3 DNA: TGTGCCAGCAGCTTAAAAGGGGATGAGACTAATGAAAAACTGTTTTTT
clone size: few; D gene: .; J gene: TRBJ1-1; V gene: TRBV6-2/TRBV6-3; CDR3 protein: CASSYEGRAFF; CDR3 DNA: TGTGCCAGCAGTTACGAAGGGCGAGCTTTCTTT
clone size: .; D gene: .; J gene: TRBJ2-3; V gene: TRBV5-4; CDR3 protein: CASSLSSRTDTQYF; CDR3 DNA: TGTGCCAGCAGCTTGAGCTCCCGCACAGATACGCAGTATTTT
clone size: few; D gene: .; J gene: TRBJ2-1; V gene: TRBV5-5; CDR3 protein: CASSLQALGGEEQFF; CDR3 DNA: TGTGCCAGCAGCTTGCAGGCCCTCGGTGGAGAGGAGCAGTTCTTC
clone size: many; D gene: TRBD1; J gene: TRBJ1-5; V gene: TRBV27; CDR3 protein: CASKLQGAGQPQHF; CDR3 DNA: TGTGCCAGCAAATTACAGGGGGCAGGACAGCCCCAGCATTTT
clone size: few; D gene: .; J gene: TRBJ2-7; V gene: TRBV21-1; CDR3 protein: CASSKARDVRYEQYF; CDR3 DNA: TGTGCCAGCAGCAAAGCTAGGGACGTACGCTACGAGCAGTACTTC
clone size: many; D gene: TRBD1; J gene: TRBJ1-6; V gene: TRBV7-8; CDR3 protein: CASSLDVGQGLSPLHF; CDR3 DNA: TGTGCCAGCAGCTTAGATGTTGGACAGGGGTTATCACCCCTCCACTTT
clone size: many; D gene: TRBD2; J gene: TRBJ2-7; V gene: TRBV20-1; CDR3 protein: CSARTSGVTYEQYF; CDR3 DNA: TGCAGTGCTCGGACTAGCGGGGTTACCTACGAGCAGTACTTC
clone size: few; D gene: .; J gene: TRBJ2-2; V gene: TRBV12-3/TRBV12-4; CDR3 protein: CASSLQDNTGELFF; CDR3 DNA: TGTGCCAGCAGTTTACAGGACAACACCGGGGAGCTGTTTTTT
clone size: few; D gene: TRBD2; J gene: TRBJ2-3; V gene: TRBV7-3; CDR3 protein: CASSPGGSPFTDTQYF; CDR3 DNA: TGTGCCAGCAGCCCGGGGGGGAGCCCTTTCACAGATACGCAGTATTTT
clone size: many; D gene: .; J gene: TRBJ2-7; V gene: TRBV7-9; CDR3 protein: CASSSPDRIYEQYF; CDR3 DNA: TGTGCCAGCAGCTCGCCTGACAGGATCTACGAGCAGTACTTC
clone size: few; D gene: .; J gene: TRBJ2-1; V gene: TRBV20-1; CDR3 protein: CSASPRDEQFF; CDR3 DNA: TGCAGTGCTAGTCCACGGGATGAGCAGTTCTTC
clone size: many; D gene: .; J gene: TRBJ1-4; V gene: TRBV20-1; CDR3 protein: CSASPRALGRLFF; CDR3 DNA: TGCAGTGCTAGTCCCAGGGCCCTAGGGAGACTGTTTTTT
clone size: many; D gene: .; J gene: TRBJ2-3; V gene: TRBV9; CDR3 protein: CASSVLNTDTQYF; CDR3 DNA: TGTGCCAGCAGCGTCCTTAACACAGATACGCAGTATTTT
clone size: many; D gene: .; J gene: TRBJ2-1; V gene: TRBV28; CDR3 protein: CASSGGRRFF; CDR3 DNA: TGTGCCAGCAGCGGGGGCCGTCGGTTCTTC
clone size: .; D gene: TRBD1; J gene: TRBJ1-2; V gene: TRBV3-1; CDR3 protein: CASSQAGQFYGYTF; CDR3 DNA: TGTGCCAGCAGCCAAGCGGGACAGTTCTATGGCTACACCTTC
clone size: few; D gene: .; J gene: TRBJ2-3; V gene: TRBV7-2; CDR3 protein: CASSSRTYTDTQYF; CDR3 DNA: TGTGCCAGCAGCTCCCGGACATACACAGATACGCAGTATTTT
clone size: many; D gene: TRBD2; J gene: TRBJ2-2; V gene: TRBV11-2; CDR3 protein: CASSPIAGELTGELFF; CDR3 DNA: TGTGCCAGCAGCCCTATAGCGGGGGAACTCACCGGGGAGCTGTTTTTT
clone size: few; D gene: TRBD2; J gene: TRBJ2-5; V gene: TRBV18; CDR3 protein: CASSLREAGQETQYF; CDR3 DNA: TGTGCCAGCTCACTTCGGGAGGCCGGCCAAGAGACCCAGTACTTC
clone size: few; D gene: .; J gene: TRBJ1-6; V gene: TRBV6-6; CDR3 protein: CASSYSVNSPLHF; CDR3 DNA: TGTGCCAGCAGTTACTCGGTCAATTCACCCCTCCACTTT
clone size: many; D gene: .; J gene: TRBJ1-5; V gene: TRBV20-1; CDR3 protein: CSARDGRWRGGPQHF; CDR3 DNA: TGCAGTGCTAGGGACGGCCGATGGCGAGGAGGGCCCCAGCATTTT
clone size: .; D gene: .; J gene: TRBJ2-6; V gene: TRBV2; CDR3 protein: CASRLGGDSGTNVLTF; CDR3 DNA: TGTGCCAGCAGGCTAGGGGGAGACTCTGGGACCAACGTCCTGACTTTC
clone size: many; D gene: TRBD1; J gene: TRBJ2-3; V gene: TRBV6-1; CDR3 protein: CASKVQTGGTDTQYF; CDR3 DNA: TGTGCCAGCAAGGTTCAAACAGGGGGCACAGATACGCAGTATTTT
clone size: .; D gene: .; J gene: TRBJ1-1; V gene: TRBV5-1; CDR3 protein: CASSSTTANTEAFF; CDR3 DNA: TGCGCCAGCAGCTCGACGACAGCTAACACTGAAGCTTTCTTT
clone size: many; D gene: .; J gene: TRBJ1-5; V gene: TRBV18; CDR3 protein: CASSPGQGNQPQHF; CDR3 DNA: TGTGCCAGCTCACCAGGGCAGGGGAATCAGCCCCAGCATTTT
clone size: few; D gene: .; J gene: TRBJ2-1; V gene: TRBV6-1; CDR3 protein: CASSVSPVYEQFF; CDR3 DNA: TGTGCCAGCAGTGTAAGCCCTGTATATGAGCAGTTCTTC
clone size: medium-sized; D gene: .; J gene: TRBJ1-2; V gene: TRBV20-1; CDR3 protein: CSARDSRGYTF; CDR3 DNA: TGCAGTGCTAGAGATTCAAGGGGCTACACCTTC
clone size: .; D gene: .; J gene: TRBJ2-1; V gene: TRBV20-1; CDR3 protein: CSARDWTTYNEQFF; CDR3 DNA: TGCAGTGCTAGAGACTGGACGACCTACAATGAGCAGTTCTTC
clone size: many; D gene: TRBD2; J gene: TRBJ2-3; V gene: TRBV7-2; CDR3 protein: CASSSDGSGGSSTDTQYF; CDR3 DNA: TGTGCCAGCAGCTCAGATGGTAGCGGGGGTTCTAGCACAGATACGCAGTATTTT
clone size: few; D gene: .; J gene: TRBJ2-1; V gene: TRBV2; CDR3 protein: CASSVVREQFF; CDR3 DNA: TGTGCCAGCAGTGTAGTAAGGGAGCAGTTCTTC
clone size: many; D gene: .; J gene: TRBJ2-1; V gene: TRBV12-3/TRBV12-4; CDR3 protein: CASSFGNEQFF; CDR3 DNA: TGTGCCAGCAGTTTTGGAAATGAGCAGTTCTTC
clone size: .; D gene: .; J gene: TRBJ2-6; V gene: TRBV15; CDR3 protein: CATSRVPSGANVLTF; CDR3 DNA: TGTGCCACCAGCAGAGTTCCCTCTGGGGCCAACGTCCTGACTTTC
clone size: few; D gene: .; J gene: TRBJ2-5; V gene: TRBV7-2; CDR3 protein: CASSAGQETQYF; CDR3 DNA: TGTGCCAGCTCGGCAGGCCAAGAGACCCAGTACTTC
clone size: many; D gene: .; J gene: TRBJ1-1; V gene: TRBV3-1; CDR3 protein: CASSQVGSNTEAFF; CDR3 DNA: TGTGCCAGCAGCCAAGTCGGCAGCAACACTGAAGCTTTCTTT
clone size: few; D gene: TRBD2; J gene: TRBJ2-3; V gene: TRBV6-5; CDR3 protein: CATSGGPGDTQYF; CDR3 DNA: TGTGCCACGAGCGGGGGGCCGGGGGATACGCAGTATTTT
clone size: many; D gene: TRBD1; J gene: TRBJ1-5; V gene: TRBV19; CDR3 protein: CASSARTGGIQPQHF; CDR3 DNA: TGTGCCAGTAGTGCCCGGACAGGGGGGATTCAGCCCCAGCATTTT
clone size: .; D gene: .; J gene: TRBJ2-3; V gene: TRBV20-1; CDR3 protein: CSAVLGTDTQYF; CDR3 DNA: TGCAGTGCGGTCCTAGGCACAGATACGCAGTATTTT
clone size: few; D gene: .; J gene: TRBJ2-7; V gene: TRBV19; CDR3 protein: CASRRGGQLSSYEQYF; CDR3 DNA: TGTGCCAGTAGGAGAGGAGGGCAACTTAGCTCCTACGAGCAGTACTTC
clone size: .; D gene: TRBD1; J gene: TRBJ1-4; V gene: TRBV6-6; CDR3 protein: CASSSGQDNEKLFF; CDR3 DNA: TGTGCCAGCAGTTCGGGACAGGATAATGAAAAACTGTTTTTT
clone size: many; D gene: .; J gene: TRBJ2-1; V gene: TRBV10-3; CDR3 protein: CAISDAGRVNEQFF; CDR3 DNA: TGTGCCATCAGTGACGCGGGCAGGGTGAATGAGCAGTTCTTC
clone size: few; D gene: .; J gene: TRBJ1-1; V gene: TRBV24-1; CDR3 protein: CATMEGLNTEAFF; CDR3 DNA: TGTGCCACCATGGAGGGCTTGAACACTGAAGCTTTCTTT